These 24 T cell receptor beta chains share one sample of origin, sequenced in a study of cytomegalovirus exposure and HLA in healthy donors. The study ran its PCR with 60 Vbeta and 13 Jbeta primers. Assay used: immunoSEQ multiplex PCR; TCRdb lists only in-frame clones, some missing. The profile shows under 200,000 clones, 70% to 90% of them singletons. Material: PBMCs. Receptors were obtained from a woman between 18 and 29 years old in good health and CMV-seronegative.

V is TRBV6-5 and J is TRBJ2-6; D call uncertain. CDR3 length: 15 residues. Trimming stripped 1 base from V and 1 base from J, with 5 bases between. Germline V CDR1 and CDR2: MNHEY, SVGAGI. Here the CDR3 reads CASSYYESGANVLTF. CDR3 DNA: TGTGCCAGCAGTTACTATGAGTCTGGGGCCAACGTCCTGACTTTC.

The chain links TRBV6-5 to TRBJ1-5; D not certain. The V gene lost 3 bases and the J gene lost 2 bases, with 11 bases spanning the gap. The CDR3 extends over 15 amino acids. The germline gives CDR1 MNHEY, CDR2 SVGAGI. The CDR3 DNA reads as TGTGCCAGCAGTTATTCGAATACAGGCAATCAGCCCCAGCATTTT. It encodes CASSYSNTGNQPQHF.

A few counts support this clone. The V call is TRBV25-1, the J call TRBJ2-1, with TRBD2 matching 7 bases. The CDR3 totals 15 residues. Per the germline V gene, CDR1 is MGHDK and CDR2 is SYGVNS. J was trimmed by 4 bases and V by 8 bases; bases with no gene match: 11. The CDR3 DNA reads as TGTGCCAGCCAAGAGGGAGGGACTCAATACAATGAGCAGTTCTTC. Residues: CASQEGGTQYNEQFF. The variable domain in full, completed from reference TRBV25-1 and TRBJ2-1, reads EADIYQTPRYLVIGTGKKITLECSQTMGHDKMYWYQQDPGMELHLIHYSYGVNSTEKGDLSSESTVSRIRTEHFPLTLESARPSHTSQYLCASQEGGTQYNEQFFGPGTRLTVL.

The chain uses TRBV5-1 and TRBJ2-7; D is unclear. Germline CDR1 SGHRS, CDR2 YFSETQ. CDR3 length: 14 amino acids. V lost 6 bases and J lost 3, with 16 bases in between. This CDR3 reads CASNPGLGLYEQYF. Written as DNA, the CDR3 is TGCGCCAGCAATCCCGGGTTAGGCCTCTACGAGCAGTACTTC. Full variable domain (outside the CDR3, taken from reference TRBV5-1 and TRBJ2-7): KAGVTQTPRYLIKTRGQQVTLSCSPISGHRSVSWYQQTPGQGLQFLFEYFSETQRNKGNFPGRFSGRQFSNSRSEMNVSTLELGDSALYLCASNPGLGLYEQYFGPGTRLTVT.

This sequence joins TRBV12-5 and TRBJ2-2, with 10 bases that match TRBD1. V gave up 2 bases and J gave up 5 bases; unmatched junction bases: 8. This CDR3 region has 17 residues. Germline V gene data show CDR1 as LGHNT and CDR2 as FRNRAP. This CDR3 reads CASGLPGTGVQTGELFF. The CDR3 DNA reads TGTGCTAGTGGTTTGCCGGGGACAGGGGTGCAAACCGGGGAGCTGTTTTTT. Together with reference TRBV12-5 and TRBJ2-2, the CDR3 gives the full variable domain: DARVTQTPRHKVTEMGQEVTMRCQPILGHNTVFWYRQTMMQGLELLAYFRNRAPLDDSGMPKDRFSAEMPDATLATLKIQPSEPRDSAVYFCASGLPGTGVQTGELFFGEGSRLTVL.

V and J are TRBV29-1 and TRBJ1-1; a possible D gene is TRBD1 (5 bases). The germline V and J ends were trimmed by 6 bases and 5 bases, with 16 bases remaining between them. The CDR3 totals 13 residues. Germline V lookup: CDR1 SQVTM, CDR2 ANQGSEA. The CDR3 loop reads CSVGGLPGTEAFF. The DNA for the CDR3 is TGCAGCGTCGGGGGACTACCGGGAACTGAAGCTTTCTTT.

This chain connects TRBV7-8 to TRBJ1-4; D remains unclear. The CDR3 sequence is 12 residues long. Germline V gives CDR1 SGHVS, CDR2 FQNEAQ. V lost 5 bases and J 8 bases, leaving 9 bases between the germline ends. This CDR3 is CASSGSREKLFF. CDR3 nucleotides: TGTGCCAGCAGCGGTTCTAGAGAAAAACTGTTTTTT.

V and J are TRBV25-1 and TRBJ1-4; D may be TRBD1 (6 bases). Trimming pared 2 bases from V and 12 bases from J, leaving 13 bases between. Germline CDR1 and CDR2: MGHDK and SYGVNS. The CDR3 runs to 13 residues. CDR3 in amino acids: CASSEQGRSELFF. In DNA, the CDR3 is TGTGCCAGCAGTGAACAGGGGCGGAGTGAACTGTTTTTT.

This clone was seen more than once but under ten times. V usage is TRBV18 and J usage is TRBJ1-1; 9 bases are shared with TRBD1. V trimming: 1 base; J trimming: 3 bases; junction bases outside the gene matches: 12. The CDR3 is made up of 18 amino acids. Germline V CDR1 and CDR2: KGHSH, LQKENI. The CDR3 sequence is CASSPLVPGQGRDTEAFF. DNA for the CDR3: TGTGCCAGCTCACCACTTGTCCCGGGACAGGGAAGAGACACTGAAGCTTTCTTT.

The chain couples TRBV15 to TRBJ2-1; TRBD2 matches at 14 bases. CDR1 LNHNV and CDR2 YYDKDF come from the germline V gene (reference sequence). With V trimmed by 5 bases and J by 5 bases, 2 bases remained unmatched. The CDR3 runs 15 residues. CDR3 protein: CATSRLAGGHNEQFF. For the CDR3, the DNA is TGTGCCACCAGCCGACTAGCGGGAGGGCACAATGAGCAGTTCTTC. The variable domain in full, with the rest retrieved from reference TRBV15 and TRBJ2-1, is DAMVIQNPRYQVTQFGKPVTLSCSQTLNHNVMYWYQQKSSQAPKLLFHYYDKDFNNEADTPDNFQSRRPNTSFCFLDIRSPGLGDTAMYLCATSRLAGGHNEQFFGPGTRLTVL.

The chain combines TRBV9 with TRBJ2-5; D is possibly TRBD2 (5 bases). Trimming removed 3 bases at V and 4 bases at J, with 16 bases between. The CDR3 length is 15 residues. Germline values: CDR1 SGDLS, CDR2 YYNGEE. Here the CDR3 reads CASSAGGPTLETQYF. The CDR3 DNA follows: TGTGCCAGCAGCGCCGGCGGGCCAACCTTAGAGACCCAGTACTTC.

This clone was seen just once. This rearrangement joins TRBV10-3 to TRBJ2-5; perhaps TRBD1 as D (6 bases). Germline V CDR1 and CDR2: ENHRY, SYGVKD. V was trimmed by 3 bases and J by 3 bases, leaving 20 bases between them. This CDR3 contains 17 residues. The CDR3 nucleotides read TGTGCCATCAGTGAAAGTGCAGGGGACCACTACAAAGAGACCCAGTACTTC. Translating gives CAISESAGDHYKETQYF.

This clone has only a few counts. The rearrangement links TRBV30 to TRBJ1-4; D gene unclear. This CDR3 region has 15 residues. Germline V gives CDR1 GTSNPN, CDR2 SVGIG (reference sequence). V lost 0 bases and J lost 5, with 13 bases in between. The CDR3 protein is CAWSVAGTTNEKLFF. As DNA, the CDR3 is TGTGCCTGGAGTGTGGCGGGCACTACAAATGAAAAACTGTTTTTT.

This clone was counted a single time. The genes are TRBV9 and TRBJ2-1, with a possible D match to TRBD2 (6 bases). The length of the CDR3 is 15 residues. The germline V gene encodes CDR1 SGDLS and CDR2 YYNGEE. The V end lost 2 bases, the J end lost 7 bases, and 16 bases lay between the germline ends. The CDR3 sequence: CASSVTGLWANEQFF. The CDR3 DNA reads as TGTGCCAGCAGCGTCACGGGACTCTGGGCTAATGAGCAGTTCTTC.

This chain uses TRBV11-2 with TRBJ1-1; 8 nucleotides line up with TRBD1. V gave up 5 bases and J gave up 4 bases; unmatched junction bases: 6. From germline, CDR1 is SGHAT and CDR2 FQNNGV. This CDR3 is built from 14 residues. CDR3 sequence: CASSALTGGTEAFF. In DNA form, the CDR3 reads TGTGCCAGCAGCGCCCTCACAGGGGGCACTGAAGCTTTCTTT. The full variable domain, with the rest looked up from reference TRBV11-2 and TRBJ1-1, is EAGVAQSPRYKIIEKRQSVAFWCNPISGHATLYWYQQILGQGPKLLIQFQNNGVVDDSQLPKDRFSAERLKGVDSTLKIQPAKLEDSAVYLCASSALTGGTEAFFGQGTRLTVV.

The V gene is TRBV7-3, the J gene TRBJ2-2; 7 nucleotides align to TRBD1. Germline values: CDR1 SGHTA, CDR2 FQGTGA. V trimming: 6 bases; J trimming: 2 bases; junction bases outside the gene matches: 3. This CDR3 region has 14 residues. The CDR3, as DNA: TGTGCCAGCAGATGGGACAGTAACACCGGGGAGCTGTTTTTT. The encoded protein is CASRWDSNTGELFF.

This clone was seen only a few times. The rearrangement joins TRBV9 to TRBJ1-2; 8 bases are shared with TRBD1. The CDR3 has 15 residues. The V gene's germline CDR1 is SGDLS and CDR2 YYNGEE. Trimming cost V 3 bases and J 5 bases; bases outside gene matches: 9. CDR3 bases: TGTGCCAGCAGCGGAAACGGACAGGGACCTTATGGCTACACCTTC. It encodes CASSGNGQGPYGYTF. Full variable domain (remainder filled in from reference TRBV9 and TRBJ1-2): DSGVTQTPKHLITATGQRVTLRCSPRSGDLSVYWYQQSLDQGLQFLIQYYNGEERAKGNILERFSAQQFPDLHSELNLSSLELGDSALYFCASSGNGQGPYGYTFGSGTRLTVV.

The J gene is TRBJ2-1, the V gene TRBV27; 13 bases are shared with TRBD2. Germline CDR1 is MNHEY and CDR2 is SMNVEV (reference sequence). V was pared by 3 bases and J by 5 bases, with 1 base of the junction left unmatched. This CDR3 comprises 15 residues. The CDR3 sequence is CASSFGTSGNNEQFF. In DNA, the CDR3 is TGTGCCAGCAGTTTCGGGACTAGCGGGAACAATGAGCAGTTCTTC.

The CDR3 coding sequence is TGTGCCAGCCGCTGGCAGGGACTAGCGGGGGATGAGCAGTTCTTC. This gives the protein CASRWQGLAGDEQFF. This chain joins TRBV19 and TRBJ2-1; 14 nucleotides align to TRBD2. Germline V lookup: CDR1 LNHDA, CDR2 SQIVND (reference sequence). The CDR3 is made up of 15 amino acids. V lost 9 bases and J lost 8; bases outside the gene matches: 9.

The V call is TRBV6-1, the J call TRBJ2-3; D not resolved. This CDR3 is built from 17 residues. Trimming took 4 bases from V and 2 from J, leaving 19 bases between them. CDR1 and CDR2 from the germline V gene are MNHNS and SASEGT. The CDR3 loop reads CASSGAIQAVPTDTQYF. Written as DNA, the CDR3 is TGTGCCAGCAGTGGGGCTATTCAGGCAGTCCCCACAGATACGCAGTATTTT.

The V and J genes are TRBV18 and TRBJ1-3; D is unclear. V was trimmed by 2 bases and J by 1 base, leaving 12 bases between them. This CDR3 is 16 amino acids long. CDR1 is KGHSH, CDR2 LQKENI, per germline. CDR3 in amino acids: CASSPDQASSGNTIYF. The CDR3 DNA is TGTGCCAGCTCACCAGATCAGGCATCTTCTGGAAACACCATATATTTT.

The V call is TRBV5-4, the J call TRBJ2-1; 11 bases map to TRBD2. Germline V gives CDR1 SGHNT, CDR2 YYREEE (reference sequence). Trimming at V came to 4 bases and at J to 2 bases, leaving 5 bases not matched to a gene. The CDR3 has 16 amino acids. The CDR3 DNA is TGTGCCAGCAGCCCACCGACTAGCGGGGCCTACAATGAGCAGTTCTTC. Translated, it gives CASSPPTSGAYNEQFF.

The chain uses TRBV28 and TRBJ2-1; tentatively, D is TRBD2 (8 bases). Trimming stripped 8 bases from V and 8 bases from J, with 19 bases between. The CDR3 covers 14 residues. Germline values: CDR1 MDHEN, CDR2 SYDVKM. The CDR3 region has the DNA TGTGCCAGCGGAGGGGGCGGGAGGATTGATGAGCAGTTCTTC. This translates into CASGGGGRIDEQFF.

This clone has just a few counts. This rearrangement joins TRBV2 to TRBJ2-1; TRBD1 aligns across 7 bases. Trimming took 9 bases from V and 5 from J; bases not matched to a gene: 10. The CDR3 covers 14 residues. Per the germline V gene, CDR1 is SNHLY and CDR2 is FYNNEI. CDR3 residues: CASRDRTMNNEQFF. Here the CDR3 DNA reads TGTGCCAGTCGGGACAGAACAATGAACAATGAGCAGTTCTTC.